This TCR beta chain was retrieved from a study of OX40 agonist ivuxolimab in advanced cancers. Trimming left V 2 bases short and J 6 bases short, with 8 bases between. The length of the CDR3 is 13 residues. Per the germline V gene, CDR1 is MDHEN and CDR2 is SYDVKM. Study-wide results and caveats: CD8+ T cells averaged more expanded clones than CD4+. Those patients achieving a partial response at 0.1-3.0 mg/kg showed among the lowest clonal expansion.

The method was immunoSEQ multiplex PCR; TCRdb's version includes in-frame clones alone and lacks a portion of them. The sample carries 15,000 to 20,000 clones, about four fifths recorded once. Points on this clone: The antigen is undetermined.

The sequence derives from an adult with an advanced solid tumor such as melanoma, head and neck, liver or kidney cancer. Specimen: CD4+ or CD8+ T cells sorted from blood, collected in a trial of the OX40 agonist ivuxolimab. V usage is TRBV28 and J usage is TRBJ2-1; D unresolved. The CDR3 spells CASSLGLGNEQFF. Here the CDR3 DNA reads TGTGCCAGCAGTTTAGGGTTGGGCAATGAGCAGTTCTTC.